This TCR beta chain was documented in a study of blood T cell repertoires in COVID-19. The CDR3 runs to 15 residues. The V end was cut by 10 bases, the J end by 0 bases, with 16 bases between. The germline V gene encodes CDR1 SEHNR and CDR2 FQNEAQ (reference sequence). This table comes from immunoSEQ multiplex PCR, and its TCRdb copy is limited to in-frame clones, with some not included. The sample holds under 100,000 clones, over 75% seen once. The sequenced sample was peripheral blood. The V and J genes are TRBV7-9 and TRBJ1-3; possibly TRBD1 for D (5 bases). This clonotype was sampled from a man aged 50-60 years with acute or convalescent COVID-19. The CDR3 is CATPPDILSGNTIYF. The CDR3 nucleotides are TGTGCCACGCCTCCGGACATCCTCTCTGGAAACACCATATATTTT. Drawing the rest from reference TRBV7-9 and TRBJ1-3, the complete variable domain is DTGVSQNPRHKITKRGQNVTFRCDPISEHNRLYWYRQTLGQGPEFLTYFQNEAQLEKSRLLSDRFSAERPKGSFSTLEIQRTEQGDSAMYLCATPPDILSGNTIYFGEGSWLTVV.